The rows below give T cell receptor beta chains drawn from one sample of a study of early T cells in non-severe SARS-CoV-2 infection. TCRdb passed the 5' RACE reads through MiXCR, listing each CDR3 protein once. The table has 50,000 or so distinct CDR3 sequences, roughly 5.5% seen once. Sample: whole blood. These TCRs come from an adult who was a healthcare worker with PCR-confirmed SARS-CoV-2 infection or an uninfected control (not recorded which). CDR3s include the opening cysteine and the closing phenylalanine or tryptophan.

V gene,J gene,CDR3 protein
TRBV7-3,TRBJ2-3,CASSLREGGTQYF
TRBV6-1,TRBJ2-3,CASSERNTDTQYF
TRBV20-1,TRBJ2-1,CSARGQLAGDNEQFF
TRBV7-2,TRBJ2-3,CASCSGQASQDTQYF
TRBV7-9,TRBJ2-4,CASSSDRDRNIQYF
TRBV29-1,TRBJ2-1,CSALQGSRGNEQFF
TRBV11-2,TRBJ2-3,CASSFAGADTQYF
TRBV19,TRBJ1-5,CASRDREGTNQPQHF
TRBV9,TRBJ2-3,CASEGTGGDTQYF
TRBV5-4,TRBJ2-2,CASSRTGDTGELFF
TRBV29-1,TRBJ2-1,CSVGGQGGEQFF
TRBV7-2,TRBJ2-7,CASSSTGHYYEQYF
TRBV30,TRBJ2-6,CAWNRGGANVLIF
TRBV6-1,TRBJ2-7,CASSEEPGLAYEQYF
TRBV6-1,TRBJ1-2,CAIGQGAYGYTF
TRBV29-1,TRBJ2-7,CSVDRGYEQYF
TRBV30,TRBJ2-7,CAWTDGASYEQYF
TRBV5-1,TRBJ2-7,CASSLIGQGGREQYF
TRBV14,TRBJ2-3,CASSRDRGTDTQYF
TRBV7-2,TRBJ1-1,CASRITTEAFF
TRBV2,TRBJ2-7,CASSEGGTSEYF
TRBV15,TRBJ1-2,CATSRDQGARDYGYTF
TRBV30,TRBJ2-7,CAWSPTAYEQYF
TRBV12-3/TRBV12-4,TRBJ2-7,CASSLDRGGMNEQYF
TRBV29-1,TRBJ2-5,CSGAGRETQYF
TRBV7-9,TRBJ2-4,CASRVTGTSKNIQYF
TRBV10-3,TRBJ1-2,CAISELGTHYGYTF
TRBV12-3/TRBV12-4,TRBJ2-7,CASSPGGEQYF
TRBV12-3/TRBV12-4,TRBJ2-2,CASSPPGQGARTGELFF
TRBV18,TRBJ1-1,CASSAGGGITEAFF
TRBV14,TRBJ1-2,CASSSAGAYGYTF
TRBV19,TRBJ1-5,CASSTRTGRLHQPQHF
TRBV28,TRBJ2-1,CASSFTTFEQFF
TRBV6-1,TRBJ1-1,CAISTEMNTEAFF
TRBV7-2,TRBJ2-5,CASSLVGGQSQETQYF
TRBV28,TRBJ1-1,CASSLWGRETEAFF
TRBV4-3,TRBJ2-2,CASSLGGLLNTGELFF
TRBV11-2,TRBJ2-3,CASSSLRSTQYF
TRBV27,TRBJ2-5,CASRGAGGQYF
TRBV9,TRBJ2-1,CASSSGTASYNEQFF
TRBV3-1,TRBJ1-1,CASSRWLLGQVQGKAFF
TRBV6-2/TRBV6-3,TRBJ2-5,CASSQQGAGETQYF
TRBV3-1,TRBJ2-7,CASSPGDVSSYEQYF
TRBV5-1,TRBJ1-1,CASSPTGRTGNTEAFF
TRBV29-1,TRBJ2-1,CSVRRLMSGRAHEQFF
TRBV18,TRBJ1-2,CASSPGVTLLGYGYTF
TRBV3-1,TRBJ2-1,CASSHPRDRGRPYNEQFF
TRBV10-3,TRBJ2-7,CAISAEERVDEQYF